What follows are 26 T cell receptor beta chains derived from one specimen sequenced in a study of Ad26.COV2.S vaccination and SARS-CoV-2 variants. Regarding treatment: around 19 received Ad26.COV2.S at low or high dose, single or two shots; several received placebo; per-sample allocation not given. Sampling was performed 63 days after the first vaccine or placebo injection. Only in-frame clones appear in the TCRdb table, and some are missing; sequencing was by immunoSEQ multiplex PCR. The table records more than 300,000 clones, around 81% of them present only once. The specimen was peripheral blood, collected in a trial of Ad26.COV2.S vaccine versus placebo. Receptors were obtained from a person between 18 and 65 years old who received the Ad26.COV2.S COVID-19 vaccine or a placebo.

Here the CDR3 reads CASSFLAGGRQGEQFF. CDR3 nucleotide sequence: TGCGCCAGCAGCTTCTTAGCGGGGGGACGACAAGGTGAGCAGTTCTTC. The rearrangement uses TRBV5-1 and TRBJ2-1; 10 bases align to TRBD2. The CDR3 spans 16 residues. Germline V CDR1 and CDR2: SGHRS, YFSETQ. V gave up 2 bases and J gave up 9 bases; unmatched junction bases: 11.

The sample holds one count of this clone. This chain joins TRBV6-5 and TRBJ1-5; D not certain. CDR3 length equals 14 residues. Trimming shortened V by 8 bases and J by 3 bases, and 14 bases separated the two germline ends. Looked up from germline, CDR1 is MNHEY and CDR2 is SVGAGI. The CDR3 reads CASRRTVYNQPQHF. CDR3 sequence (DNA): TGTGCCAGCCGGAGGACGGTATACAATCAGCCCCAGCATTTT.

V gene TRBV19 combines with J gene TRBJ1-4, with D uncertain. This CDR3 is built from 15 residues. V lost 4 bases and J lost 0, with 9 bases in between. Germline values: CDR1 LNHDA, CDR2 SQIVND (reference sequence). The CDR3 nucleotides read TGTGCCAGTAGTAGCTCAGTTGCAACTAATGAAAAACTGTTTTTT. This translates into CASSSSVATNEKLFF.

V is TRBV4-2 and J is TRBJ2-7, with D possibly being TRBD2 (5 bases). This CDR3 region has 15 residues. The V gene's germline CDR1 is LGHNA and CDR2 YNFKEQ. Trimming pared 1 base from V and 1 base from J, leaving 11 bases between. In nucleotides, the CDR3 is TGTGCCAGCAGCCAAGCAGCGGTATTTTCCTACGAGCAGTACTTC. Translating it yields CASSQAAVFSYEQYF.

With respect to this clone: This specimen includes other DNA sequences encoding the same CDR3. CDR3 in amino acids: CASSLGQGSTGELFF. CDR3 nucleotides: TGTGCCAGCTCCCTCGGACAGGGTAGCACCGGGGAGCTGTTTTTT. V and J are TRBV18 and TRBJ2-2, with TRBD1 identical over 8 bases. Germline CDR1 is KGHSH and CDR2 is LQKENI. The CDR3 runs 15 residues. The J segment lost 4 bases and the V segment lost 6 bases, leaving 7 bases of the junction unmatched.

The chain joins TRBV12-5 to TRBJ2-7; the match to TRBD1 covers 9 bases. CDR3 length: 14 residues. After removal of 6 bases from V and 4 bases from J, the junction contained 7 bases not matched to a gene. Germline V gene data show CDR1 as LGHNT and CDR2 as FRNRAP. DNA for the CDR3: TGTGCTAGTGGATCACGGGACAGGGCTTACGAGCAGTACTTC. Amino acids: CASGSRDRAYEQYF. The full variable domain, completed using reference TRBV12-5 and TRBJ2-7, is DARVTQTPRHKVTEMGQEVTMRCQPILGHNTVFWYRQTMMQGLELLAYFRNRAPLDDSGMPKDRFSAEMPDATLATLKIQPSEPRDSAVYFCASGSRDRAYEQYFGPGTRLTVT.

The chain links TRBV5-1 to TRBJ2-5; D gene unclear. Germline V CDR1 and CDR2: SGHRS, YFSETQ. The CDR3 is made up of 14 amino acids. Trimming pared 1 base from V and 2 bases from J, leaving 9 bases between. Here the CDR3 reads CASSLNSAQETQYF. CDR3 DNA: TGCGCCAGCAGCTTGAATTCAGCACAAGAGACCCAGTACTTC. Variable domain in full (rest from reference TRBV5-1 and TRBJ2-5): KAGVTQTPRYLIKTRGQQVTLSCSPISGHRSVSWYQQTPGQGLQFLFEYFSETQRNKGNFPGRFSGRQFSNSRSEMNVSTLELGDSALYLCASSLNSAQETQYFGPGTRLLVL.

The chain uses TRBV27 and TRBJ2-5; 8 bases match TRBD2. CDR1 MNHEY and CDR2 SMNVEV come from the germline V gene (reference sequence). Losses at the gene ends were 4 bases for V and 2 bases for J; bases not matched to a gene: 3. This CDR3 has 14 residues. As DNA, the CDR3 is TGTGCCAGCAGTTCACCGGGAGGGCAAGAGACCCAGTACTTC. It encodes CASSSPGGQETQYF.

The chain uses TRBV5-4 and TRBJ1-2; tentative D call: TRBD1 (5 bases). The CDR3 has 14 amino acids. Per germline, CDR1 SGHNT and CDR2 YYREEE (reference sequence). V was shortened by 0 bases and J by 8 bases, with 14 bases between the two germline ends. CDR3 loop: CASSLAAGSGGYTF. The CDR3 DNA sequence: TGTGCCAGCAGCTTGGCCGCAGGGTCGGGGGGCTACACCTTC.

The chain recombines TRBV7-9 with TRBJ1-2, with D maybe TRBD1 (5 bases). This CDR3 has 15 residues. Germline loops: CDR1 SEHNR, CDR2 FQNEAQ (reference sequence). Trimming stripped 2 bases from V and 2 bases from J, with 12 bases between. CDR3 loop: CASSLQGGGNYGYTF. CDR3 bases: TGTGCCAGCAGCTTACAGGGCGGTGGGAACTATGGCTACACCTTC. Full variable domain (rest looked up from reference TRBV7-9 and TRBJ1-2): DTGVSQNPRHKITKRGQNVTFRCDPISEHNRLYWYRQTLGQGPEFLTYFQNEAQLEKSRLLSDRFSAERPKGSFSTLEIQRTEQGDSAMYLCASSLQGGGNYGYTFGSGTRLTVV.

The count of this clone is one. The chain couples TRBV4-1 to TRBJ2-7, with D possibly matching TRBD2 (7 bases). V lost 4 bases and J 5 bases, leaving 18 bases between the germline ends. The CDR3 spans 15 residues. The V gene's germline CDR1 is MGHRA and CDR2 YSYEKL. CDR3 DNA: TGCGCCAGCAGCCCCGGAAGGAGAGGGGGGGACGAGCAGTACTTC. It specifies CASSPGRRGGDEQYF.

The chain carries TRBV18 and TRBJ1-4; D might be TRBD1 (5 bases). CDR1 and CDR2 (germline): KGHSH, LQKENI. This CDR3 is built from 13 residues. V was trimmed by 4 bases and J by 7 bases, leaving 10 bases between them. CDR3 DNA sequence: TGTGCCAGCTCACAACAGGAGGGTGAAAAACTGTTTTTT. Its protein product is CASSQQEGEKLFF.

The chain joins TRBV30 to TRBJ2-2, with D unresolved. Trimming took off 1 base at V and 1 base at J, with 16 bases between the two ends. This CDR3 is built from 17 residues. Germline CDR1 reads GTSNPN; CDR2 reads SVGIG (reference sequence). Written as DNA, the CDR3 is TGTGCCTGGAGTGCCCTATACTCGACCGAGAACACCGGGGAGCTGTTTTTT. Translating gives CAWSALYSTENTGELFF.

The chain has TRBV12-3 or TRBV12-4 and TRBJ2-7, with 11 bases identical to TRBD1. The V gene end was trimmed by 5 bases and the J gene end by 6 bases; junction bases not matched to a gene: 3. The CDR3 runs to 13 residues. CDR3 loop: CASSAGTGGEQYF. DNA of the CDR3: TGTGCCAGCAGTGCCGGGACAGGGGGCGAGCAGTACTTC.

This CDR3 is CASSFGLAGQNIQYF. DNA of the CDR3: TGTGCCAGCAGCTTCGGGCTAGCGGGGCAAAACATTCAGTACTTC. The rearrangement uses TRBV5-5 and TRBJ2-4, with 9 bases lining up with TRBD2. Germline assignment: CDR1 SGHKS and CDR2 YYEKEE (reference sequence). CDR3 length equals 15 residues. Germline trimming cut 2 bases from V and 5 bases from J; bases unmatched to any gene: 5.

This chain connects TRBV7-3 to TRBJ2-7; 7 bases align to TRBD2. The CDR3 covers 15 residues. In germline, CDR1 is SGHTA, CDR2 FQGTGA. The ends lost 2 bases at V and 3 bases at J; junction bases unmatched: 7. CDR3 protein: CASSLWAGDHYEQYF. The CDR3 nucleotides are TGTGCCAGCAGCTTATGGGCGGGGGACCACTACGAGCAGTACTTC. The variable domain in full, completed from reference TRBV7-3 and TRBJ2-7, reads GAGVSQTPSNKVTEKGKYVELRCDPISGHTALYWYRQSLGQGPEFLIYFQGTGAADDSGLPNDRFFAVRPEGSVSTLKIQRTERGDSAVYLCASSLWAGDHYEQYFGPGTRLTVT.

This chain joins TRBV6-5 and TRBJ2-7, with 9 bases aligning to TRBD2. J lost 0 bases, V lost 0 bases, and 0 bases had no gene match. Germline CDR1 and CDR2: MNHEY and SVGAGI. The CDR3 is made up of 15 amino acids. The CDR3 here is CASSYSSGSSYEQYF. The CDR3 DNA reads TGTGCCAGCAGTTACTCTAGCGGGAGCTCCTACGAGCAGTACTTC.

V gene TRBV29-1 combines with J gene TRBJ2-3; D unclear. This CDR3 spans 10 amino acids. CDR1 is SQVTM, CDR2 ANQGSEA, per germline. The V and J ends lost 7 bases and 3 bases respectively, with 5 bases between them. The CDR3 reads CSAQTDTQYF. The CDR3 region has the DNA TGCAGCGCCCAGACAGATACGCAGTATTTT.

This chain joins TRBV5-1 and TRBJ2-7, with D maybe TRBD1 (6 bases). CDR3 size: 14 residues. CDR1 SGHRS and CDR2 YFSETQ come from the germline V gene. V was trimmed by 0 bases and J by 4 bases, leaving 11 bases between them. CDR3 nucleotide sequence: TGCGCCAGCAGCTTGGGGACAGAACCATACGAGCAGTACTTC. It codes for CASSLGTEPYEQYF.

The chain has TRBV19 and TRBJ1-1; perhaps TRBD1 as D (5 bases). The V end was cut by 6 bases, the J end by 0 bases, with 17 bases between. CDR3 size: 16 residues. CDR1 is LNHDA, CDR2 SQIVND, per germline (reference sequence). DNA of the CDR3: TGTGCCAGTAGGACCACAGCGGGGGTTATGAACACTGAAGCTTTCTTT. This sequence encodes CASRTTAGVMNTEAFF.

The CDR3 sequence: CASQPWTAADFYGYTF. DNA for the CDR3: TGTGCCAGCCAACCCTGGACAGCTGCTGACTTCTATGGCTACACCTTC. This rearrangement joins TRBV19 to TRBJ1-2; possibly TRBD1 for D (6 bases). The V and J ends lost 9 bases and 4 bases respectively, with 24 bases between them. The germline V gene encodes CDR1 LNHDA and CDR2 SQIVND (reference sequence). This CDR3 is 16 amino acids long. Variable domain in full (rest from reference TRBV19 and TRBJ1-2): DGGITQSPKYLFRKEGQNVTLSCEQNLNHDAMYWYRQDPGQGLRLIYYSQIVNDFQKGDIAEGYSVSREKKESFPLTVTSAQKNPTAFYLCASQPWTAADFYGYTFGSGTRLTVV.

V and J are TRBV6-6 and TRBJ1-5, with D possibly matching TRBD1 (6 bases). The CDR3 totals 15 residues. The ends were cut back, 5 bases at V and 2 bases at J, with 13 bases in the middle. Germline V gene data show CDR1 as MNHNY and CDR2 as SVGAGI (reference sequence). The CDR3 nucleotides read TGTGCCAGCAGTCCTTGGACAGTACGCAATCAGCCCCAGCATTTT. Amino acid sequence: CASSPWTVRNQPQHF.

The gene calls are TRBV30 and TRBJ1-1; maybe TRBD1 (5 bases). The CDR3 runs 13 residues. Germline CDR1 GTSNPN, CDR2 SVGIG (reference sequence). The ends were cut back, 5 bases at V and 2 bases at J, with 12 bases in the middle. CDR3 DNA: TGTGCCTGGCAGGGACGGGTAAACACTGAAGCTTTCTTT. This sequence encodes CAWQGRVNTEAFF.

This clone has just a few counts. The gene calls are TRBV12-3 or TRBV12-4 and TRBJ1-2, with 7 bases matching TRBD1. V was pared by 6 bases and J by 6 bases, with 4 bases of the junction left unmatched. The CDR3 runs to 12 residues. CDR3 protein: CASRDTGDGYTF. Here the CDR3 DNA reads TGTGCCAGCAGGGACACAGGGGATGGCTACACCTTC.

The chain employs TRBV4-2 and TRBJ2-2; 9 nucleotides align to TRBD2. The ends lost 1 base at V and 7 bases at J; junction bases unmatched: 10. The CDR3 is 17 residues long. Germline-derived CDR1 and CDR2 are LGHNA and YNFKEQ. DNA of the CDR3: TGTGCCAGCAGCCAAGCTGCGGGGGGGCTGATGGGCGGGGAGCTGTTTTTT. Its protein is CASSQAAGGLMGGELFF.

V usage is TRBV2 and J usage is TRBJ1-2; TRBD1 matches 11 bases. The junction had 3 bases not matched to a gene; V was cut back by 6 bases and J by 6 bases. CDR1 and CDR2 from the germline V gene are SNHLY and FYNNEI. The CDR3 has 13 amino acids. In DNA, the CDR3 is TGTGCCAGCAGGGTGGGACAGGGGGATGGCTACACCTTC. This sequence encodes CASRVGQGDGYTF.